The source of this T cell receptor (beta chain) is a study of blood T cell repertoires in COVID-19. Study background: COVID-19 samples collected from the United States, Italy and Spain covered acute and convalescent phases. From T cells, B-cell-depleted T cells, or PBMCs came the material, which was cDNA or gDNA.

Original processing notes: Estimation of nucleated cell counts was performed using reference gene primer amplification. Assay used: immunoSEQ multiplex PCR; TCRdb lists only in-frame clones, some missing. That table is the source of V, J and clone size, and D and trimming were worked out from the DNA. The profile shows 70,000 to 95,000 clones, 75% to 90% of them singletons. This CDR3 has 13 amino acids. The ends were cut back, 6 bases at V and 9 bases at J, with 15 bases in the middle. Germline CDR1 ENHRY, CDR2 SYGVKD. V is TRBV10-3 and J is TRBJ2-1, with D unresolved. The source material was peripheral blood. The receptor comes from a woman of 80 years or more with active COVID-19. The CDR3 coding sequence is TGTGCCATCAGCGCCTCTGACTCGGGTGAGCAGTTCTTC. This codes for CAISASDSGEQFF.